The 18 T cell receptor beta chains given below trace back to one sample, sequenced in a study of blood T cell repertoires in COVID-19. Produced via immunoSEQ multiplex PCR; TCRdb's table is partial and in-frame only. The data show 90,000 to 100,000 clones, 80% to 90% seen once. The sequencing sample was made of peripheral blood. The origin of the receptors is a man aged 80 or over with acute or convalescent COVID-19.

This clone appeared a few times. The J gene is TRBJ1-4, the V gene TRBV29-1; no reliable D call. Germline V CDR1 and CDR2: SQVTM, ANQGSEA. V dropped 4 bases and J dropped 6 bases, with 12 bases sitting between them. The CDR3 totals 13 residues. The CDR3 DNA reads as TGCAGCGTTGGGAGGAACAGAGATGAAAAACTGTTTTTT. Translating it yields CSVGRNRDEKLFF. The whole variable domain, filled in from reference TRBV29-1 and TRBJ1-4, reads SAVISQKPSRDICQRGTSLTIQCQVDSQVTMMFWYRQQPGQSLTLIATANQGSEATYESGFVIDKFPISRPNLTFSTLTVSNMSPEDSSIYLCSVGRNRDEKLFFGSGTQLSVL.

CDR3 coding DNA: TGTGCCAGTAGTATGCCCCTATCCGGGACTAGCGGGAGAAGGTTCAGCATTCAGTACTTC. This sequence encodes CASSMPLSGTSGRRFSIQYF. The chain recombines TRBV19 with TRBJ2-4, with 14 positions matching TRBD2. Trimming took 3 bases from V and 9 from J; bases not matched to a gene: 19. This CDR3 has 20 residues. The germline CDR1 and CDR2 sequences are LNHDA and SQIVND (reference sequence).

The V gene is TRBV24-1, the J gene TRBJ1-5; 10 positions agree with TRBD1. Unmatched junction bases numbered 6, after V lost 2 bases and J lost 6 bases. Per germline, CDR1 KGHDR and CDR2 SFDVKD. The CDR3 length is 16 residues. The CDR3 nucleotides are TGTGCCACCAGTGATTCCCAAGGACAGGGGGGTCAGCCCCAGCATTTT. Its protein is CATSDSQGQGGQPQHF.

The chain joins TRBV6-1 to TRBJ2-2; 10 positions match TRBD2. Losses at the gene ends were 2 bases for V and 8 bases for J; bases not matched to a gene: 14. This CDR3 is 18 amino acids long. Germline CDR1 MNHNS, CDR2 SASEGT. CDR3 sequence (DNA): TGTGCCAGCAGTGAACGGCCTAGCGGGAGCCCCAGGAAGGGGGAGCTGTTTTTT. Amino acids: CASSERPSGSPRKGELFF.

The V call is TRBV4-2, the J call TRBJ2-2; 7 bases align to TRBD2. Germline values: CDR1 LGHNA, CDR2 YNFKEQ. The CDR3 is made up of 15 amino acids. V gave up 3 bases and J gave up 3 bases; unmatched junction bases: 4. The CDR3 DNA follows: TGTGCCAGCAGCCATGGGACTACCCACACCGGGGAGCTGTTTTTT. It specifies CASSHGTTHTGELFF.

In its sample, this clone was seen a few times. The chain carries TRBV5-1 and TRBJ2-7, with a possible D match to TRBD2 (6 bases). There are 15 residues in the CDR3. Germline CDR1 is SGHRS and CDR2 is YFSETQ. Trimming pared 2 bases from V and 4 bases from J, leaving 16 bases between. CDR3 sequence reads: CASSFGSGNKYEQYF. Here the CDR3 DNA reads TGCGCCAGCAGCTTCGGTAGCGGTAACAAGTACGAGCAGTACTTC.

This clone was counted once. The chain couples TRBV9 to TRBJ2-7, with D tentatively TRBD1 (6 bases). The CDR3 length is 14 residues. Deletions cut 4 bases from V and 0 bases from J, with 11 bases between. Germline CDR1 SGDLS, CDR2 YYNGEE. The CDR3 loop reads CASSNRQASYEQYF. In DNA, the CDR3 is TGTGCCAGCAGCAACCGACAGGCCTCCTACGAGCAGTACTTC.

V usage is TRBV6-1 and J usage is TRBJ1-4; no definite D call. The CDR3 runs to 17 residues. Per germline, CDR1 MNHNS and CDR2 SASEGT. V lost 3 bases and J 0 bases, leaving 14 bases between the germline ends. This chain's CDR3 is CASSDPSLVATNEKLFF. Here the CDR3 DNA reads TGTGCCAGCAGTGACCCTTCGCTAGTTGCAACTAATGAAAAACTGTTTTTT.

V usage is TRBV19 and J usage is TRBJ1-4, with 10 bases lining up with TRBD1. The CDR3 runs 14 residues. V gave up 6 bases and J gave up 12 bases; unmatched junction bases: 10. The germline V gene encodes CDR1 LNHDA and CDR2 SQIVND (reference sequence). This CDR3 reads CASSITGQGGELFF. In DNA form, the CDR3 reads TGTGCCAGTAGCATAACTGGACAGGGGGGGGAACTGTTTTTT.

The rearrangement joins TRBV4-2 to TRBJ2-2, with D perhaps matching TRBD2 (6 bases). The V end lost 0 bases, the J end lost 4 bases, and 15 bases lay between the germline ends. Germline values: CDR1 LGHNA, CDR2 YNFKEQ. CDR3 length equals 17 residues. The CDR3 region is CASSQEVQRVVTGELFF. The CDR3 bases are TGTGCCAGCAGCCAAGAGGTCCAGCGGGTCGTCACCGGGGAGCTGTTTTTT.

This chain links TRBV28 with TRBJ2-3, with TRBD1 matching 8 bases. The CDR3 is made up of 16 amino acids. V shed 2 bases and J 0 bases; nucleotides not matched to a gene: 4. Looked up from germline, CDR1 is MDHEN and CDR2 is SYDVKM. The CDR3 coding sequence is TGTGCCAGCAGTTTAGGCAGGGGGCCGAGCACAGATACGCAGTATTTT. As protein: CASSLGRGPSTDTQYF. The entire variable domain, with the rest obtained from reference TRBV28 and TRBJ2-3, is as follows: DVKVTQSSRYLVKRTGEKVFLECVQDMDHENMFWYRQDPGLGLRLIYFSYDVKMKEKGDIPEGYSVSREKKERFSLILESASTNQTSMYLCASSLGRGPSTDTQYFGPGTRLTVL.

The chain uses TRBV19 and TRBJ1-5; 10 bases are shared with TRBD1. V gave up 6 bases and J gave up 2 bases; unmatched junction bases: 7. Germline loops: CDR1 LNHDA, CDR2 SQIVND (reference sequence). The CDR3 is 16 residues long. CDR3 bases: TGTGCCAGTAGCGCCGGGACAGGGGAGCGCAATCAGCCCCAGCATTTT. Translating gives CASSAGTGERNQPQHF. Together with reference TRBV19 and TRBJ1-5, the CDR3 gives the full variable domain: DGGITQSPKYLFRKEGQNVTLSCEQNLNHDAMYWYRQDPGQGLRLIYYSQIVNDFQKGDIAEGYSVSREKKESFPLTVTSAQKNPTAFYLCASSAGTGERNQPQHFGDGTRLSIL.

V is TRBV27 and J is TRBJ2-7; 10 bases fit TRBD2. This CDR3 is 14 amino acids long. Germline CDR1 is MNHEY and CDR2 is SMNVEV (reference sequence). J lost 3 bases, V lost 10 bases, and 9 bases had no gene match. The CDR3 sequence: CATGASGSIYEQYF. As DNA, the CDR3 is TGTGCCACCGGGGCTAGCGGGAGTATCTACGAGCAGTACTTC.

This rearrangement joins TRBV28 to TRBJ1-2, with 12 positions matching TRBD1. Germline V lookup: CDR1 MDHEN, CDR2 SYDVKM. Trimming took 4 bases from V and 7 from J; bases not matched to a gene: 16. The CDR3 contains 18 residues. The CDR3 DNA follows: TGTGCCAGCAGTTCAATGGGGACAGGGGGCGAGGTCTTGGGTGGCTACACCTTC. Amino acids: CASSSMGTGGEVLGGYTF.

The J gene is TRBJ2-7, the V gene TRBV19; D uncertain. In germline, CDR1 is LNHDA, CDR2 SQIVND (reference sequence). The CDR3 length is 14 residues. Trimming left V 1 base short and J 0 bases short, with 7 bases between. The CDR3 reads CASSIALSSYEQYF. CDR3 sequence (DNA): TGTGCCAGTAGTATAGCCCTGAGCTCCTACGAGCAGTACTTC.

V is TRBV19 and J is TRBJ1-5, with D unclear. The CDR3 is made up of 14 amino acids. Trimming cost V 5 bases and J 11 bases, with 19 bases left between them. The germline V gene encodes CDR1 LNHDA and CDR2 SQIVND (reference sequence). The CDR3 spells CASSGDGGLRAQHF. In DNA form, the CDR3 reads TGTGCCAGTAGTGGGGATGGAGGGCTAAGGGCCCAGCATTTT.

The chain is built from TRBV7-2 and TRBJ1-1; D may be TRBD1 (5 bases). The germline V and J ends were trimmed by 1 base and 4 bases, with 13 bases remaining between them. Looked up from germline, CDR1 is SGHTA and CDR2 is FQGNSA. The CDR3 extends over 15 amino acids. The CDR3 DNA is TGTGCCAGCAGCTTAGGTGGCAGGGTGGGCACTGAAGCTTTCTTT. It encodes CASSLGGRVGTEAFF.

This clone occurred a few times. The chain joins TRBV19 to TRBJ1-5; 9 bases are shared with TRBD1. The germline V gene encodes CDR1 LNHDA and CDR2 SQIVND (reference sequence). The CDR3 runs 15 residues. V was pared by 3 bases and J by 6 bases, with 6 bases of the junction left unmatched. The CDR3 DNA is TGTGCCAGTAGTATGGGACAGGGAAGTAGTCAGCCCCAGCATTTT. This sequence encodes CASSMGQGSSQPQHF. Variable domain in full (rest from reference TRBV19 and TRBJ1-5): DGGITQSPKYLFRKEGQNVTLSCEQNLNHDAMYWYRQDPGQGLRLIYYSQIVNDFQKGDIAEGYSVSREKKESFPLTVTSAQKNPTAFYLCASSMGQGSSQPQHFGDGTRLSIL.